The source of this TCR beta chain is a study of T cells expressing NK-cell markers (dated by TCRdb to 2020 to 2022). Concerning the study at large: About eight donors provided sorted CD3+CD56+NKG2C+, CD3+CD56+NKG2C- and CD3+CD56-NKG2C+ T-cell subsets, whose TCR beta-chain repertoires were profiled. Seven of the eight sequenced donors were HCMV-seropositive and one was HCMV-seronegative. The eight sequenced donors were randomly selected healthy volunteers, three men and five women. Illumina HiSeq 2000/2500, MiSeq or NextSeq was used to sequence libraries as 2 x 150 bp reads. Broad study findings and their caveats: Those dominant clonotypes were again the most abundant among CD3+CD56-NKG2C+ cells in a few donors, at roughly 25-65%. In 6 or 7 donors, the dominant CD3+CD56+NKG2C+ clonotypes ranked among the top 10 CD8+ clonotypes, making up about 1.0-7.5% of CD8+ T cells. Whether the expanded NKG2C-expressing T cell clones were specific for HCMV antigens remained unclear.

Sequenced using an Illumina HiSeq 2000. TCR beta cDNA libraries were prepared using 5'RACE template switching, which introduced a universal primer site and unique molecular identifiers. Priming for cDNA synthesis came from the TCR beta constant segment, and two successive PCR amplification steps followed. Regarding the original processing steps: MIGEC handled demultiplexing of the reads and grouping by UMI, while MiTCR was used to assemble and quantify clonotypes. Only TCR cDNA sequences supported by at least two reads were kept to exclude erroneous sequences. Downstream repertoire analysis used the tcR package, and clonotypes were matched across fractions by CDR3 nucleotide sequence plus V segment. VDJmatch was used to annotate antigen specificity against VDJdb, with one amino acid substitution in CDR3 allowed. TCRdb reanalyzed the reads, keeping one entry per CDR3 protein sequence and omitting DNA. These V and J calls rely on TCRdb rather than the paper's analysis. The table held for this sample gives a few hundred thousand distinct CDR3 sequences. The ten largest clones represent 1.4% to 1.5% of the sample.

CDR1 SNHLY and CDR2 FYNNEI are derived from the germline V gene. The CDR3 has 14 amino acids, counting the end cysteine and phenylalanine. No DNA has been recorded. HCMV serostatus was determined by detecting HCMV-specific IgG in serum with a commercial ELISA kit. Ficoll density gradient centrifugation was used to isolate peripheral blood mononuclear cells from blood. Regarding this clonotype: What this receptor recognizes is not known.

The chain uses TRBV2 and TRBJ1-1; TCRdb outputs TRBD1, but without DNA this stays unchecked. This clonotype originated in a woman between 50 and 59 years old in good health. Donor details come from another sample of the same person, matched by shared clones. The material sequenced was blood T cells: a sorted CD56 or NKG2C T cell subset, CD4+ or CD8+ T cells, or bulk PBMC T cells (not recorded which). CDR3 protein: CATRGGWANTEAFF.